This T cell receptor (beta chain) came from a study of T cell clones after liver transplantation. Study-level background: At least one year of complete immunosuppression withdrawal without enzymes over twice normal defined tolerance.

Assay: immunoSEQ multiplex PCR; the TCRdb copy retains only in-frame clones and omits some. Of nearly 11,000 clones in the sample, 71% were seen once. The CDR3 has 16 amino acids. Trimming left V 2 bases short and J 4 bases short, with 18 bases between. Looked up from germline, CDR1 is MDHEN and CDR2 is SYDVKM. The specimen comprised CD4+ T cells from blood, sampled approximately 29 months after liver transplant. V usage is TRBV28 and J usage is TRBJ2-7, with a weak D call TRBD2 (5 bases). This clonotype originated in a human patient who received a liver transplant. The T cells may partly be graft donor cells. CDR3 region: CASSLRETLLDYEQYF. The CDR3, as DNA: TGTGCCAGCAGTTTAAGGGAGACCCTTCTAGATTACGAGCAGTACTTC.